This is a list of T cell receptor beta chains from one sample in a study of OX40 agonist ivuxolimab in advanced cancers. Only in-frame clones appear in the TCRdb table, and some are missing; sequencing was by immunoSEQ multiplex PCR. This table holds roughly 80,000 clones, just over 85% found once. The sample in question was CD4+ or CD8+ T cells sorted from blood, obtained in a trial of the OX40 agonist ivuxolimab. The source is an adult with an advanced solid tumor such as melanoma, head and neck, liver or kidney cancer. Both conserved end residues are part of each CDR3. D genes are given only for firm matches. Clone size is not always given. Where it is, it says once, few, many or a class for expanded clones.

V: TRBV7-2; J: TRBJ2-7; D: -; size: once; DNA: TGTGCCAGCAGCCTACAGCCAACCTACGAGCAGTACTTC; CDR3: CASSLQPTYEQYF
V: TRBV7-9; J: TRBJ2-2; D: -; size: -; DNA: TGTGCCAGCAGCTTAGATGGGTCCAGGAGCACCGGGGAGCTGTTTTTT; CDR3: CASSLDGSRSTGELFF
V: TRBV18; J: TRBJ2-3; D: -; size: -; DNA: TGTGCCAGCTCACCACCGAGTACAGATACGCAGTATTTT; CDR3: CASSPPSTDTQYF
V: TRBV28; J: TRBJ2-2; D: -; size: -; DNA: TGTGCCAGCAGTTTTGGCGGGGCGAACACCGGGGAGCTGTTTTTT; CDR3: CASSFGGANTGELFF
V: TRBV30; J: TRBJ1-1; D: -; size: -; DNA: TGTGCCTGGAGTGCGGGGCAGGCGAACACTGAAGCTTTCTTT; CDR3: CAWSAGQANTEAFF
V: TRBV7-2; J: TRBJ1-2; D: -; size: -; DNA: TGTGCCAGCAGCCACTGGTCGGAAAGCTACACCTTC; CDR3: CASSHWSESYTF
V: TRBV27; J: TRBJ1-1; D: TRBD1; size: -; DNA: TGTGCCAGCATCCGGGACAGAGATATGAACACTGAAGCTTTCTTT; CDR3: CASIRDRDMNTEAFF
V: TRBV27; J: TRBJ2-2; D: -; size: -; DNA: TGTGCCAGCAGTTTATCGCCGAACACCGGGGAGCTGTTTTTT; CDR3: CASSLSPNTGELFF
V: TRBV2; J: TRBJ1-2; D: TRBD1; size: -; DNA: TGTGCCAGCAGGCAGGGACAGGGGAACTATGGCTACACCTTC; CDR3: CASRQGQGNYGYTF
V: TRBV28; J: TRBJ1-2; D: -; size: -; DNA: TGTGCCAGCAGTTTTCACACATCGGACTATGGCTACACCTTC; CDR3: CASSFHTSDYGYTF
V: TRBV7-2; J: TRBJ1-2; D: -; size: -; DNA: TGTGCCAGCAGCTTAAGGGGGGGGGCCCCGGCACCCTATGGCTACACCTTC; CDR3: CASSLRGGAPAPYGYTF
V: TRBV6-1; J: TRBJ2-5; D: TRBD2; size: -; DNA: TGTGCCAGAAGCGGGAGTGGGCAAGAGACCCAGTACTTC; CDR3: CARSGSGQETQYF
V: TRBV20-1; J: TRBJ1-2; D: -; size: -; DNA: TGCAGTGCTAGGCACGCACAGGGCTACACCTTC; CDR3: CSARHAQGYTF
V: TRBV19; J: TRBJ2-1; D: TRBD2; size: -; DNA: TGTGCCAGTAGTGCCCATACTAGCGGGGGGGCCTCCTACAATGAGCAGTTCTTC; CDR3: CASSAHTSGGASYNEQFF
V: TRBV5-4; J: TRBJ1-5; D: -; size: -; DNA: TGCGCCAGCAGCCAAGATGGGGACACGAATCAGCCCCAGCATTTT; CDR3: CASSQDGDTNQPQHF
V: TRBV7-2; J: TRBJ1-1; D: -; size: -; DNA: TGTGCCAGCAGCTTAAGTGCAGGGTCGGACACTGAAGCTTTCTTT; CDR3: CASSLSAGSDTEAFF
V: TRBV6-6; J: TRBJ1-4; D: -; size: -; DNA: TGTGCCAGCGGAGCAACTAATGAAAAACTGTTTTTT; CDR3: CASGATNEKLFF
V: TRBV18; J: TRBJ2-5; D: TRBD2; size: -; DNA: TGTGCCAGCTCACTACTACTGACTAGCGAAGGGGAGACCCAGTACTTC; CDR3: CASSLLLTSEGETQYF
V: TRBV15; J: TRBJ2-1; D: TRBD2; size: once; DNA: TGTGCCACCAGCAGAGATCCGGGGGGAAGGGATGAGCAGTTCTTC; CDR3: CATSRDPGGRDEQFF
V: TRBV7-9; J: TRBJ2-5; D: TRBD1; size: -; DNA: TGTGCCAGCAGCTTAATCAGACAGGGGGAAGAGACCCAGTACTTC; CDR3: CASSLIRQGEETQYF
V: TRBV30; J: TRBJ2-7; D: TRBD1; size: -; DNA: TGTGCCTGGAGCGAGGGGTGGGACAGAGCTTACGAGCAGTACTTC; CDR3: CAWSEGWDRAYEQYF
V: TRBV19; J: TRBJ2-3; D: TRBD2; size: few; DNA: TGTGCCAGTAGTATGGCGGCTAGCGGGAGGGCCAAGGCAGATACGCAGTATTTT; CDR3: CASSMAASGRAKADTQYF
V: TRBV5-1; J: TRBJ2-7; D: TRBD1; size: once; DNA: TGCGCCAGCAGCCGTAGCCGGACAGGGGGCTACCCCTACGAGCAGTACTTC; CDR3: CASSRSRTGGYPYEQYF
V: TRBV7-2; J: TRBJ2-7; D: TRBD1; size: -; DNA: TGTGCCAGCAGCTTAGCCCCAGACAGGGGCTACGAGCAGTACTTC; CDR3: CASSLAPDRGYEQYF
V: TRBV28; J: TRBJ2-7; D: -; size: -; DNA: TGTGCCAGCAGTTCCTCGTCAGTGTTCTACGAGCAGTACTTC; CDR3: CASSSSSVFYEQYF
V: TRBV5-1; J: TRBJ2-1; D: -; size: -; DNA: TGCGCCAGCAGGACCTTAACAGGGAGTGAGCAGTTCTTC; CDR3: CASRTLTGSEQFF
V: TRBV18; J: TRBJ2-7; D: -; size: -; DNA: TGTGCCAGCTCACGAGCCGGGACGGATTCCTACGAGCAGTACTTC; CDR3: CASSRAGTDSYEQYF
V: TRBV7-2; J: TRBJ2-7; D: -; size: -; DNA: TGTGCCAGCAGCTTATTTTCCTACGAGCAGTACTTC; CDR3: CASSLFSYEQYF
V: TRBV7-2; J: TRBJ1-2; D: -; size: -; DNA: TGTGCCAGCAGCTTGTCAGGACGCGACCTCTATGGCTACACCTTC; CDR3: CASSLSGRDLYGYTF
V: TRBV15; J: TRBJ1-2; D: -; size: -; DNA: TGTGCCACCAGCAGAGATCTCGGGGGGCGAGAGGACTATGGCTACACCTTC; CDR3: CATSRDLGGREDYGYTF
V: TRBV19; J: TRBJ1-5; D: -; size: -; DNA: TGTGCCAGTAGTATTAAGGGATCTAGCAATCAGCCCCAGCATTTT; CDR3: CASSIKGSSNQPQHF
V: TRBV6-1; J: TRBJ1-5; D: TRBD1; size: -; DNA: TGTGCCAGCAGGGCGACAGGGACATTCAATCAGCCCCAGCATTTT; CDR3: CASRATGTFNQPQHF
V: TRBV5-1; J: TRBJ2-5; D: -; size: once; DNA: TGCGCCAGCAGCTTGTTCGCTTTGGAGACCCAGTACTTC; CDR3: CASSLFALETQYF
V: TRBV11-1; J: TRBJ2-1; D: -; size: -; DNA: TGTGCCAGCAGCTCAATGACAGAGAGCTCCTACAATGAGCAGTTCTTC; CDR3: CASSSMTESSYNEQFF
V: TRBV5-4; J: TRBJ1-2; D: TRBD1; size: -; DNA: TGTGCCAGCAGCCCCTCGGCCGGGACAGCCTTCTATGGCTACACCTTC; CDR3: CASSPSAGTAFYGYTF
V: TRBV18; J: TRBJ1-1; D: -; size: few; DNA: TGTGCCAGCTCACCGCGGATGTCTCAGAACACTGAAGCTTTCTTT; CDR3: CASSPRMSQNTEAFF